Listed below are T cell receptor beta chains from one sample, sequenced in a study of cytomegalovirus exposure and HLA in healthy donors. TCRdb's table, derived via immunoSEQ multiplex PCR, lists solely in-frame clones and lacks some. Here the sample spans approximately 150,000 clones, about 80% being singletons. Sample: PBMCs. The receptors derive from a man between 18 and 29 years old in good health and CMV-seropositive. Each CDR3 is given with its conserved first and last residue. D genes are given only for firm matches. Size is stated for part of the rows, as once, few or many counts, or as a class when the clone is expanded.

V gene	CDR3 length	clone size	J gene	D gene	CDR3 DNA	CDR3 protein
TRBV27	17	-	TRBJ1-6	-	TGTGCCAGCAGTTTATACAGGCCCGGCTCCTATAATTCACCCCTCCACTTT	CASSLYRPGSYNSPLHF
TRBV11-3	14	few	TRBJ2-3	TRBD1	TGTGCCAGCAGCACGGGACAGGGGGCAGATACGCAGTATTTT	CASSTGQGADTQYF
TRBV5-1	15	-	TRBJ2-3	TRBD2	TGCGCCAGCAACCCGACTAGCGGTGACACAGATACGCAGTATTTT	CASNPTSGDTDTQYF
TRBV4-1	15	-	TRBJ2-1	-	TGCGCCAGCAGCCAAGAGCCAGCGGTCTACAATGAGCAGTTCTTC	CASSQEPAVYNEQFF
TRBV4-1	12	-	TRBJ2-1	-	TGCGCCAGCAGCCAAGGCGGAAATGAGCAGTTCTTC	CASSQGGNEQFF
TRBV2	14	-	TRBJ2-7	TRBD2	TGTGCCAGCAGGGCCGGGACTAGCGGCTACGAGCAGTACTTC	CASRAGTSGYEQYF
TRBV5-1	16	-	TRBJ2-2	-	TGCGCCAGCAGCTTGAATCCACCATTAGTCACCGGGGAGCTGTTTTTT	CASSLNPPLVTGELFF
TRBV9	16	-	TRBJ1-6	TRBD1	TGTGCCAGCAGCGTTGCGCCGGGAACAGGGGATTCACCCCTCCACTTT	CASSVAPGTGDSPLHF
TRBV6-5	14	-	TRBJ1-2	-	TGTGCCAGCAGTTCCCGCCCGGAGGGGTATGGCTACACCTTC	CASSSRPEGYGYTF
TRBV5-4	14	-	TRBJ1-1	-	TGTGCCAGCAGCTTGGGGGGAGGAAACACTGAAGCTTTCTTT	CASSLGGGNTEAFF
TRBV5-1	14	-	TRBJ1-3	-	TGCGCCAGCAGCTTGAGGAGCTCTGGAAACACCATATATTTT	CASSLRSSGNTIYF
TRBV5-4	16	-	TRBJ2-3	TRBD2	TGTGCCAGCAGCTTGGGGCGGGGGGGCAGTTCAGATACGCAGTATTTT	CASSLGRGGSSDTQYF
TRBV4-2	15	few	TRBJ2-7	TRBD2	TGTGCCAGCAGCCACCCGGCGGCTAGCGGGATGGAGCAGTACTTC	CASSHPAASGMEQYF
TRBV19	14	-	TRBJ1-5	TRBD1	TGTGCCAGTAGTCCGGGACAGGGGTCACGGCCCCAGCATTTT	CASSPGQGSRPQHF
TRBV7-9	17	-	TRBJ1-1	TRBD1	TGTGCCAGCAGCCCGAACAGAATCCGGGACAGGGTTTATGTAGCTTTCTTT	CASSPNRIRDRVYVAFF